This T cell receptor (beta chain) comes out of a study of T cell responses to AZD1222 COVID-19 vaccine. Some clones are missing from TCRdb's copy, which holds only in-frame ones; the method was immunoSEQ multiplex PCR. The table lists about 100,000 clones, around 90% of them singletons. The sequence was collected from an adult in good health. The sequencing here drew on peripheral blood, taken on day 0 of AZD1222 vaccination.

CDR3 in amino acids: CASTPETGRSYTF. In nucleotides, the CDR3 is TGCGCCAGCACTCCGGAGACAGGGAGGAGCTACACCTTC. The chain couples TRBV5-1 to TRBJ1-2; 7 bases match TRBD1. The CDR3 spans 13 residues. Germline loops: CDR1 SGHRS, CDR2 YFSETQ. Trimming at V came to 6 bases and at J to 9 bases, leaving 11 bases not matched to a gene. The whole variable domain, remainder taken from reference TRBV5-1 and TRBJ1-2, is KAGVTQTPRYLIKTRGQQVTLSCSPISGHRSVSWYQQTPGQGLQFLFEYFSETQRNKGNFPGRFSGRQFSNSRSEMNVSTLELGDSALYLCASTPETGRSYTFGSGTRLTVV.